Sequencing of this T cell receptor beta chain was carried out in a study of blood T cell repertoires in COVID-19. Study-wide background: The United States, Italy and Spain were the sources of the acute and convalescent COVID-19 samples. Nucleic acid was either cDNA or gDNA, and it came from T cells, B-cell-depleted T cells, or PBMCs.

Measured with immunoSEQ multiplex PCR; TCRdb has only the in-frame clones, and not every one. The sample lists about 300,000 clones, over 75% occurring once. Cohort allocation depended upon clinical history that participants reported. For recovered donors of Cohort 3, there were two negative PCRs, clearance, or symptom resolution. This clonotype was obtained from a man aged 25 to 40 who had recovered from COVID-19. Sequenced material: PBMCs or T cells enriched from blood (not recorded which).

As DNA, the CDR3 is TGTGCCAGCAACAACAGGGGGCGAAACACCGGGGAGCTGTTTTTT. Translating gives CASNNRGRNTGELFF. The chain carries TRBV27 and TRBJ2-2; 9 bases match TRBD1. CDR3 length: 15 amino acids. CDR1 is MNHEY, CDR2 SMNVEV, per germline (reference sequence). After removal of 7 bases from V and 2 bases from J, the junction contained 5 bases not matched to a gene.